The 4 T cell receptor beta chains presented below share a single source sample, sequenced in a study of blood T cells in healthy people across ages. The authors ran a second PCR of roughly 6 to 12 cycles using a sample-barcoded 5' primer and a J-beta primer mix. One entry per CDR3 protein, called by TCRdb with MiXCR from the 5' RACE reads. The repertoire has more than 750,000 distinct CDR3 sequences, 25% to 30% of them found once; the top ten carry 10% to 13%. These data were likewise used in another study, on T cells of mothers and their children.

Sequencing input: blood. The source is a middle-aged woman in good health.

Points on this clonotype: This may be a read error, as it is one base from a much larger clone. This chain uses TRBV20-1 with TRBJ2-3; unclear D gene. Looked up from germline, CDR1 is DFQATT and CDR2 is SNEGSKA (reference sequence). Trimming stripped 7 bases from V and 2 bases from J, with 10 bases between. The CDR3 is made up of 12 amino acids. CDR3 coding DNA: TGCAGTGTTAGTATCGACACAGATACGCAGTATTTT. Its protein is CSVSIDTDTQYF.

This rearrangement joins TRBV7-6 to TRBJ2-1, with 10 bases matching TRBD1. V lost 0 bases to trimming and J lost 3 bases; unmatched junction nucleotides: 2. CDR3 length: 16 amino acids. Germline-derived CDR1 and CDR2 are SGHVS and FNYEAQ. CDR3 region: CASSLAGQGVYNEQFF. The CDR3 DNA is TGTGCCAGCAGCTTAGCAGGACAGGGGGTCTACAATGAGCAGTTCTTC.

On this clonotype itself: A read error may be the cause here, since a much bigger clone is one base away. J is TRBJ2-3 and V is TRBV7-2; TRBD2 agrees at 10 bases. The CDR3 is made up of 15 amino acids. Per germline, CDR1 SGHTA and CDR2 FQGNSA. CDR3 DNA sequence: TGTGCCGGCAGCTTAAGTCTAGCGGGGGACAACACGCAGTATTTT. Translation: CAGSLSLAGDNTQYF.

This clonotype was seen only a few times. One end of the junction varies from germline; a read error may be responsible. This CDR3 reads CASSSGQANERLFF. The CDR3 region has the DNA TGTGCCAGCAGCTCAGGACAGGCGAATGAAAGACTGTTTTTT. This sequence joins TRBV7-9 and TRBJ1-4, with 7 bases matching TRBD1. Germline V gene data show CDR1 as SEHNR and CDR2 as FQNEAQ (reference sequence). This CDR3 has 14 residues.